This T cell receptor (beta chain) was captured by sequencing in a study of early T cells in non-severe SARS-CoV-2 infection. On the study more broadly: Sequencing of bulk RNA from unsorted whole blood was done, without chain pairing.

Trimming took 6 bases from V and 6 from J, leaving 18 bases between them. The CDR3 sequence is 16 residues long. Per germline, CDR1 MNHNS and CDR2 SASEGT. Each CDR3 protein gets one entry after TCRdb re-called the 5' RACE reads with MiXCR. The table lists about 80,000 distinct CDR3 sequences, over 8.5% of them singletons, with approximately 4.8% in the top ten. This clonotype was recorded at least ten times. Sequenced material: whole blood. The rearrangement uses TRBV6-1 and TRBJ1-6; a possible D gene is TRBD1 (5 bases). This TCR was recovered from an adult who was a healthcare worker with PCR-confirmed SARS-CoV-2 infection or an uninfected control (not recorded which). The CDR3 DNA sequence: TGTGCCAGCAGATCGGGACCATCGAACCTTAATTCACCCCTCCACTTT. Amino acid sequence: CASRSGPSNLNSPLHF.